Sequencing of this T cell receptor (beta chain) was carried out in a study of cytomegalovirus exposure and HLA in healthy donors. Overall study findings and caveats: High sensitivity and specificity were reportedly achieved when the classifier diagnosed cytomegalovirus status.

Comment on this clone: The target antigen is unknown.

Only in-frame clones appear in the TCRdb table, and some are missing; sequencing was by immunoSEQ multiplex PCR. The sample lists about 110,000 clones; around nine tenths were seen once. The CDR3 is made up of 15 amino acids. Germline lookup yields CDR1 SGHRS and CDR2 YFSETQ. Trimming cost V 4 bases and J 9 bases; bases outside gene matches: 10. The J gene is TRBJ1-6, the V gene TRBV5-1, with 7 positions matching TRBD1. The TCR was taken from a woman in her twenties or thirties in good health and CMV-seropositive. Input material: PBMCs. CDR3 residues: CASSLGGKLGSPLHF. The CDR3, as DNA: TGCGCCAGCAGCCTAGGGGGCAAGCTCGGTTCACCCCTCCACTTT.